Each of the 7 T cell receptor beta chains below was sequenced from the same sample in a study of blood T cell repertoires in COVID-19. The repertoire was sequenced with immunoSEQ multiplex PCR; TCRdb's copy has only in-frame clones and lacks some. This repertoire shows 75,000 to 100,000 clones, approximately 77% found once; its top ten account for approximately 9.3%. The source material was peripheral blood. Every receptor here comes from an elderly woman with acute or convalescent COVID-19.

Turning to this clone: The junction departs from the called germline gene at one end, perhaps through a read error. This chain connects TRBV7-7 to TRBJ2-2, with D maybe TRBD2 (5 bases). The CDR3 runs to 15 residues. Germline V gene lookup returns CDR1 SSHAT and CDR2 FNYEAQ (reference sequence). CDR3 in DNA: TGTGCTAGCAGCCCTATGAGGGCGAACACCGGGGAGCTGTTTTTT. As protein: CASSPMRANTGELFF.

This clone occurred once. This rearrangement joins TRBV7-9 to TRBJ1-2; 8 positions agree with TRBD1. The CDR3 totals 16 residues. Germline V gene lookup returns CDR1 SEHNR and CDR2 FQNEAQ (reference sequence). After removal of 1 base from V and 8 bases from J, the junction contained 12 bases not matched to a gene. The CDR3 DNA is TGTGCCAGCAGCTTAGGGGCCAGGGGGCTGGGGAACGGCTACACCTTC. Translating gives CASSLGARGLGNGYTF.

V gene TRBV6-5 combines with J gene TRBJ2-7, with 9 bases lining up with TRBD1. The CDR3 loop spans 12 amino acids. The ends lost 6 bases at V and 4 bases at J; junction bases unmatched: 1. Germline V gene data show CDR1 as MNHEY and CDR2 as SVGAGI. In nucleotides, the CDR3 is TGTGCCAGCAGGGACAGGGGATACGAGCAGTACTTC. This sequence encodes CASRDRGYEQYF.

This chain connects TRBV4-2 to TRBJ2-7, with TRBD2 matching 14 bases. Germline V gene sequence: CDR1 LGHNA, CDR2 YNFKEQ. The length of the CDR3 is 17 residues. V shed 2 bases and J 7 bases; nucleotides not matched to a gene: 10. The CDR3 DNA is TGTGCCAGCAGCCAACGAGTGACTAGCGGGGGGGCTGGGGAGCAGTACTTC. Its protein product is CASSQRVTSGGAGEQYF.

J is TRBJ1-4 and V is TRBV6-5; D is unresolved. In germline, CDR1 is MNHEY, CDR2 SVGAGI. V was pared by 4 bases and J by 11 bases, with 17 bases between. This CDR3 comprises 14 residues. The CDR3 loop reads CASSSTTNGGKLFF. The CDR3 region has the DNA TGTGCCAGCAGTTCTACTACCAACGGTGGGAAACTGTTTTTT.

The sample holds one count of this clone. The chain has TRBV19 and TRBJ2-1, with a tentative D call TRBD2 (6 bases). The germline V and J ends were trimmed by 2 bases and 8 bases, with 16 bases remaining between them. Germline assignment: CDR1 LNHDA and CDR2 SQIVND (reference sequence). This CDR3 has 15 residues. The DNA for the CDR3 is TGTGCCAGTAGTATAACGGGAGTGCGTTGGGATGAGCAGTTCTTC. As protein: CASSITGVRWDEQFF.

This clone showed up just once. The rearrangement joins TRBV30 to TRBJ1-1, with 10 bases identical to TRBD1. Germline values: CDR1 GTSNPN, CDR2 SVGIG (reference sequence). The J segment lost 3 bases and the V segment lost 3 bases, leaving 7 bases of the junction unmatched. The CDR3 runs 15 residues. As DNA, the CDR3 is TGTGCCTGGAGATCGGGACAGGGGCTGTACACTGAAGCTTTCTTT. As protein: CAWRSGQGLYTEAFF.